These T cell receptor beta chains were read from a single sample in a study of T cell changes during pregnancy in multiple sclerosis. Assay used: immunoSEQ multiplex PCR; TCRdb lists only in-frame clones, some missing. The sample holds around 35,000 clones, 85% to 95% seen once. The sample was PBMCs (not recorded whether the cells were cultured). These receptors originate from a female donor with multiple sclerosis, enrolled in a pregnancy study. Each CDR3 is given with its conserved first and last residue. The D gene is left open where the match is weak. Some rows have no size entry. The others give once, few or many, or a class for an expanded clone.

V gene	clone size	J gene	D gene	CDR3 DNA	CDR3 protein
TRBV6-6	once	TRBJ2-7	.	TGTGCCAGCAGTTACGACAGCTCCTACGAGCAGTACTTC	CASSYDSSYEQYF
TRBV5-6	.	TRBJ1-2	.	TGTGCCAGCAGCTTGGTCTATACGCCTAACTATGGCTACACCTTC	CASSLVYTPNYGYTF
TRBV6-1	.	TRBJ2-3	.	TGTGCCAGCGCCACAGATACGCAGTATTTT	CASATDTQYF
TRBV18	.	TRBJ1-3	.	TGTGCCAGCTCCCGGCAGGACACGGGAAACACCATATATTTT	CASSRQDTGNTIYF
TRBV18	.	TRBJ2-1	TRBD2	TGTGCCAGCTCGGGGGGGCTAGCGGGCTACAATGAGCAGTTCTTC	CASSGGLAGYNEQFF
TRBV5-1	.	TRBJ2-1	.	TGCGCCAGCAGCTTGGACCGGCCGGTTACCTACAATGAGCAGTTCTTC	CASSLDRPVTYNEQFF
TRBV5-1	.	TRBJ2-1	TRBD2	TGCGCCAGCAGCGGCGGGACTAGCGGGAGCTCCTACAATGAGCAGTTCTTC	CASSGGTSGSSYNEQFF
TRBV18	.	TRBJ2-1	.	TGTGCCAGCTCCAGCCGGGGAATGATTAACAATGAGCAGTTCTTC	CASSSRGMINNEQFF
TRBV29-1	.	TRBJ1-1	.	TGCAGCGTTGTCGATAACACTGAAGCTTTCTTT	CSVVDNTEAFF
TRBV5-4	.	TRBJ1-3	.	TGTGCCAGCAGCTTGACCCTCTCTGGAAACACCATATATTTT	CASSLTLSGNTIYF
TRBV10-2	.	TRBJ2-7	.	TGCGCCAGCCGTGACAGCTCTCAGCAGTACTTC	CASRDSSQQYF
TRBV12-5	.	TRBJ2-1	.	TGTGCTAGTGGTTTGGTAATATCAGGGGGGGCCAATGAGCAGTTCTTC	CASGLVISGGANEQFF
TRBV27	.	TRBJ2-7	.	TGTGCCAGCAGTAGAAGCGAAGCCCTTTCCTACGAGCAGTACTTC	CASSRSEALSYEQYF
TRBV6-4	.	TRBJ2-1	TRBD2	TGTGCCAGCAGTGCCGAGCCGGGACTAGTAGAGTTCTTC	CASSAEPGLVEFF
TRBV20-1	.	TRBJ2-7	.	TGCAGTGCGGGGGTTGAAAACGAGCAGTACTTC	CSAGVENEQYF
TRBV18	.	TRBJ2-1	TRBD2	TGTGCCAGCTCACTAGCGGGATCGGGTAGCGATGAGCAGTTCTTC	CASSLAGSGSDEQFF
TRBV5-4	.	TRBJ1-2	.	TGTGCCAGCAGCTCAGCTAGACCGTTCTATGGCTACACCTTC	CASSSARPFYGYTF
TRBV5-1	.	TRBJ2-2	TRBD1	TGCGCCAGCAACCCCAGGACAGGGGGGACCGGGGAGCTGTTTTTT	CASNPRTGGTGELFF
TRBV5-1	.	TRBJ1-1	.	TGCGCCAGCAAATCAGGACAACTGAACACTGAAGCTTTCTTT	CASKSGQLNTEAFF
TRBV10-3	.	TRBJ1-5	TRBD1	TGTGCCATCAGGTCCGGGACAGGGAGCAATCAGCCCCAGCATTTT	CAIRSGTGSNQPQHF
TRBV4-1	.	TRBJ2-2	.	TGCGCCAGCAGCTACTACTGGACGGACCGTAACACCGGGGAGCTGTTTTTT	CASSYYWTDRNTGELFF
TRBV6-5	.	TRBJ2-2	TRBD2	TGTGCCAGCAGTGGACTAGGCGGTGCCGGGGAGCTGTTTTTT	CASSGLGGAGELFF
TRBV4-3	.	TRBJ2-1	TRBD2	TGCGCCAGCAGCCAGGGCGGGAGTCCACACAATGAGCAGTTCTTC	CASSQGGSPHNEQFF
TRBV30	.	TRBJ1-2	.	TGTGCCGGCGGCGGGGCCTATGGCTACACCTTC	CAGGGAYGYTF
TRBV11-2	once	TRBJ2-7	.	TGTGCCAGCAGCTTAGTTCAGGGGAGCTACGAGCAGTACTTC	CASSLVQGSYEQYF
TRBV11-3	once	TRBJ2-1	TRBD2	TGTGCCAGCAGCCGGACTAGATGGGAGCAGTTCTTC	CASSRTRWEQFF
TRBV4-3	.	TRBJ1-5	.	TGCGCCAGCAGCCAGGCATGGGACTCGGGGACGGTACAGCCCCAGCATTTT	CASSQAWDSGTVQPQHF
TRBV28	.	TRBJ2-1	TRBD1	TGTGCCAGCAGATTGGACAGGGGGGTCGGTGAGCAGTTCTTC	CASRLDRGVGEQFF
TRBV6-5	once	TRBJ2-7	.	TGTGCCAGCAGTTACTCTTGGGGTTACGAGCAGTACTTC	CASSYSWGYEQYF
TRBV30	once	TRBJ1-1	.	TGTGCCTGGATTACAGGACCCTTTAACACTGAAGCTTTCTTT	CAWITGPFNTEAFF
TRBV6-6	.	TRBJ2-3	.	TGTGCCAGCAGTTACTCGAGCCTACAGATAGGGACGCAGTATTTT	CASSYSSLQIGTQYF
TRBV19	.	TRBJ2-7	.	TGTGCCAGTAGTACCGATTACCGCCCGGGGGCCAACGAGCAGTACTTC	CASSTDYRPGANEQYF
TRBV11-3	.	TRBJ2-3	TRBD1	TGTGCCAGCAGTAGGGGGCATGGGGTATCAGATACGCAGTATTTT	CASSRGHGVSDTQYF
TRBV5-4	.	TRBJ1-2	.	TGTGCCAGCAGCAAAGGAGGGGTAAACTATGGCTACACCTTC	CASSKGGVNYGYTF
TRBV6-1	.	TRBJ1-4	.	TGTGCCAGCAGTGAAGAGGGAAAGGGGGTTCAACTGTTTTTT	CASSEEGKGVQLFF
TRBV2	.	TRBJ2-7	.	TGTGCCAGCAGCTCGGGACTGGATGTGTTTCAGCAGTACTTC	CASSSGLDVFQQYF
TRBV11-3	once	TRBJ2-7	TRBD2	TGTGCCAGCAGCTCTAGCGGTTCTAGCTCCTACGAGCAGTACTTC	CASSSSGSSSYEQYF
TRBV2	.	TRBJ1-5	.	TGTGCCAGCAGAACTGTTGGGTCCAATCAGCCCCAGCATTTT	CASRTVGSNQPQHF
TRBV11-3	.	TRBJ1-3	TRBD1	TGTGCCAGCAGCCAACCCGGGACAGGGGGCCTGGGAAACACCATATATTTT	CASSQPGTGGLGNTIYF
TRBV6-6	.	TRBJ1-3	.	TGTGCCAGCTCCGACAGCCTTAACTCTGGAAACACCATATATTTT	CASSDSLNSGNTIYF
TRBV18	.	TRBJ2-3	TRBD1	TGTGCCAGCTCACCACAGGGGGCTCGAACAGATACGCAGTATTTT	CASSPQGARTDTQYF